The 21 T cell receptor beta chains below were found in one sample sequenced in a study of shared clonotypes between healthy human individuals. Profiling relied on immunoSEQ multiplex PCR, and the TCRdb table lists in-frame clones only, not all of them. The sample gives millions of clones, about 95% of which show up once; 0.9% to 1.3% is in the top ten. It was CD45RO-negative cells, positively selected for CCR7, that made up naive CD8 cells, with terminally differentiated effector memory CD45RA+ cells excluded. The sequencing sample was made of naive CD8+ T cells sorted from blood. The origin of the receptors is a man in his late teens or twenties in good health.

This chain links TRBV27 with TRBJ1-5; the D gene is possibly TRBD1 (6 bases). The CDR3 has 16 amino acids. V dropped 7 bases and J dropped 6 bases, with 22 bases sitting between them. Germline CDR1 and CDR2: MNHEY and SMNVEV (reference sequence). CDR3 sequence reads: CASTSGAGGGIQPQHF. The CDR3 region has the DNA TGTGCCAGCACTTCCGGGGCGGGGGGCGGTATTCAGCCCCAGCATTTT.

CDR3 nucleotide sequence: TGCGCCAGCAGCCAAGGGGGGGCAACCACCTACGAGCAGTACTTC. It codes for CASSQGGATTYEQYF. The rearrangement joins TRBV4-1 to TRBJ2-7; D is possibly TRBD1 or TRBD2 (6 bases each). The germline V gene has CDR1 MGHRA and CDR2 YSYEKL. This CDR3 region has 15 residues. V lost 1 base, J lost 2 bases, and 12 bases lay in between.

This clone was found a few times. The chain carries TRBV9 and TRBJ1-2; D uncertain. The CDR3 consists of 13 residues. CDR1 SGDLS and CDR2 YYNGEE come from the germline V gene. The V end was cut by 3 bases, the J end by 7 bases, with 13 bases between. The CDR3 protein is CASSGTRGPGYTF. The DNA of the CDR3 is TGTGCCAGCAGCGGAACCCGCGGACCTGGCTACACCTTC.

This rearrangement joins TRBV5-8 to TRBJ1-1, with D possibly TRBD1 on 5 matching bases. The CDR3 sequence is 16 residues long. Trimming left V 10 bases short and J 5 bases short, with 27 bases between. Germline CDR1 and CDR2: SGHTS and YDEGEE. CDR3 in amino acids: CAGPGFSEGRRTEAFF. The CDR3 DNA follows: TGTGCCGGCCCAGGGTTTTCGGAGGGAAGAAGGACTGAAGCTTTCTTT. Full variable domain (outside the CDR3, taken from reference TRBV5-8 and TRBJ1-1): EAGVTQSPTHLIKTRGQQATLRCSPISGHTSVYWYQQALGLGLQFLLWYDEGEERNRGNFPPRFSGRQFPNYSSELNVNALELEDSALYLCAGPGFSEGRRTEAFFGQGTRLTVV.

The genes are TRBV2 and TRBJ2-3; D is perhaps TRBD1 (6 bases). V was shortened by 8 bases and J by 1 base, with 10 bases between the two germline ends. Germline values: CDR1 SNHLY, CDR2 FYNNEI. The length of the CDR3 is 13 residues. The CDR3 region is CASWDTRTDTQYF. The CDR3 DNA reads TGTGCCAGCTGGGACACCCGCACAGATACGCAGTATTTT.

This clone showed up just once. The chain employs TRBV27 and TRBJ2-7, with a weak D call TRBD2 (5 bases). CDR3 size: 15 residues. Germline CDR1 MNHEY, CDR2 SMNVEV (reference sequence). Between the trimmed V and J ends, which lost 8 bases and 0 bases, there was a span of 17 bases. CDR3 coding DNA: TGTGCCAGCTCCAAAGGCGGGTTTAGCTCCTACGAGCAGTACTTC. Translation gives CASSKGGFSSYEQYF.

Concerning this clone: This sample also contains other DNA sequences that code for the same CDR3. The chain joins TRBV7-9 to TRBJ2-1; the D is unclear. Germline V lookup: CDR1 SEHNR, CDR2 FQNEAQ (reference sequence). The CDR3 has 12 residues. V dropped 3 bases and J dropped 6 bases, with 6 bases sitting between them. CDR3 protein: CASSLGLNEQFF. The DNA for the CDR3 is TGTGCCAGCAGCTTGGGTCTCAATGAGCAGTTCTTC.

CDR3 sequence (DNA): TGCGCCAGCAGCCCCCGGGGACTAGCGGGAAAAATAGATGAGCAGTTCTTC. Amino acid sequence: CASSPRGLAGKIDEQFF. The chain couples TRBV4-1 to TRBJ2-1; 13 positions match TRBD2. The CDR3 has 17 residues. Germline assignment: CDR1 MGHRA and CDR2 YSYEKL. Trimming removed 4 bases from V and 8 bases from J; junction bases left unmatched: 11.

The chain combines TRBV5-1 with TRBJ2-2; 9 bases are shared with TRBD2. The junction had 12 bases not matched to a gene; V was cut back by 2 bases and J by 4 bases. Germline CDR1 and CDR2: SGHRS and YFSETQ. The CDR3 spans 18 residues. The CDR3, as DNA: TGCGCCAGCAGCTTTCCCCCTTATGGCGGGAGGGCCACCGGGGAGCTGTTTTTT. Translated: CASSFPPYGGRATGELFF.

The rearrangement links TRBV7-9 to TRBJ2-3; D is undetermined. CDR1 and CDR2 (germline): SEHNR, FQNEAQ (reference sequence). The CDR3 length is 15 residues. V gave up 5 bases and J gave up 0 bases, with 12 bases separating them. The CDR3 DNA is TGTGCCAGCAGCCCAACCCAGCTAAGCACAGATACGCAGTATTTT. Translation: CASSPTQLSTDTQYF.

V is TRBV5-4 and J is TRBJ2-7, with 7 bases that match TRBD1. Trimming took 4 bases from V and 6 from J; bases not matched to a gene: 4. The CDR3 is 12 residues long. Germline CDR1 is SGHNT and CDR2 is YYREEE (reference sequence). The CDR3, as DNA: TGTGCCAGCAGCGCCGACAGGGCCGAGCAGTACTTC. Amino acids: CASSADRAEQYF.

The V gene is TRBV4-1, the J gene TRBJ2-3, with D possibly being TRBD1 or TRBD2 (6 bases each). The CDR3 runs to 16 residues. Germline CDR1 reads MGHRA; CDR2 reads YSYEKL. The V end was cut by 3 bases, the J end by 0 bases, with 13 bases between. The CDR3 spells CASSQEGGPSTDTQYF. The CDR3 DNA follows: TGCGCCAGCAGCCAGGAGGGGGGCCCGAGCACAGATACGCAGTATTTT.

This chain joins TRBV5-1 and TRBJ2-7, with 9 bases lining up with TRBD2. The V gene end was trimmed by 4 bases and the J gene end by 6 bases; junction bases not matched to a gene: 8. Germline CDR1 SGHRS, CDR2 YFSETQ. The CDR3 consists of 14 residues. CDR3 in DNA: TGCGCCAGCAGCGCGGGGGGGGCTACTGGCGAGCAGTACTTC. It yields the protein CASSAGGATGEQYF.

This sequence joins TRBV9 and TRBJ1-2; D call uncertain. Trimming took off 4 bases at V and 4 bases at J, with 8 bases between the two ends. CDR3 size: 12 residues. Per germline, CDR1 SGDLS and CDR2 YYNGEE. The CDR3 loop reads CASSQTGYGYTF. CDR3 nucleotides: TGTGCCAGCAGCCAAACGGGCTATGGCTACACCTTC.

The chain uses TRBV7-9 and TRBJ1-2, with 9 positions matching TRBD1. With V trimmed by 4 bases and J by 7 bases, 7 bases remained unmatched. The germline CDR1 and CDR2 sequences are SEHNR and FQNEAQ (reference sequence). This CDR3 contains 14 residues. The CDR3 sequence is CASSSGQGWSGYTF. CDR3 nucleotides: TGTGCCAGCAGCTCCGGACAGGGGTGGAGTGGCTACACCTTC.

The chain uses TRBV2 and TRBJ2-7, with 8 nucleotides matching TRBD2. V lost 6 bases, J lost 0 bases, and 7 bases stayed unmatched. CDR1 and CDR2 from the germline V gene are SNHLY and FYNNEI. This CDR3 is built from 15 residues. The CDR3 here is CASRVLSGISYEQYF. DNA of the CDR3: TGTGCCAGCAGGGTGCTTAGCGGGATCTCCTACGAGCAGTACTTC. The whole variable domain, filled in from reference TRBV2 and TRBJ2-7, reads EPEVTQTPSHQVTQMGQEVILRCVPISNHLYFYWYRQILGQKVEFLVSFYNNEISEKSEIFDDQFSVERPDGSNFTLKIRSTKLEDSAMYFCASRVLSGISYEQYFGPGTRLTVT.

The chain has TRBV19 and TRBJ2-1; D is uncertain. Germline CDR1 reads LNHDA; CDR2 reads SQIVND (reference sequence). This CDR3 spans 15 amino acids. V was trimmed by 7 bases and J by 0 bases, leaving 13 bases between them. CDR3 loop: CASTPDGSSYNEQFF. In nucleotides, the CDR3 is TGTGCCAGTACCCCGGACGGGTCCTCCTACAATGAGCAGTTCTTC.

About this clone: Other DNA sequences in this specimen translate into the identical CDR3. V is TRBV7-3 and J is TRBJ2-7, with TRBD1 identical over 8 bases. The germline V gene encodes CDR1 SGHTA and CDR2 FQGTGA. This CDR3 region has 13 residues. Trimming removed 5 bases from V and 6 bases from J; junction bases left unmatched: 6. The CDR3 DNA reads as TGTGCCAGCAGCCCCGGACAGGGCGGCGAGCAGTACTTC. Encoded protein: CASSPGQGGEQYF.

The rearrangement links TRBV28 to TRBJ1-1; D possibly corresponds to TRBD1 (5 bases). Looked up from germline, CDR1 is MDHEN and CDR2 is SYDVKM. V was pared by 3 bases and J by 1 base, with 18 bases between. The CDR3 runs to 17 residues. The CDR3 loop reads CASSFLDSPYGNTEAFF. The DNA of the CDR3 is TGTGCCAGCAGTTTCCTTGACAGTCCATACGGGAACACTGAAGCTTTCTTT.

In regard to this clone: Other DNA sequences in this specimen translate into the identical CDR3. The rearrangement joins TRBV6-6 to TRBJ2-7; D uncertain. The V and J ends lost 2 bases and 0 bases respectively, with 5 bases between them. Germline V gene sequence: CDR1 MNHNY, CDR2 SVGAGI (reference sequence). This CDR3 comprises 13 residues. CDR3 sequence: CASSYGDSYEQYF. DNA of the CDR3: TGTGCCAGCAGTTACGGGGACTCCTACGAGCAGTACTTC.

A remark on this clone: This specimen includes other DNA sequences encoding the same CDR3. Here the CDR3 reads CASSYSTGQTSYEQYF. CDR3 DNA: TGTGCCAGCAGTTACTCCACGGGACAGACCTCCTACGAGCAGTACTTC. The chain uses TRBV6-5 and TRBJ2-7; 7 bases are a match to TRBD1. The CDR3 is 16 amino acids. The junction had 5 bases not matched to a gene; V was cut back by 0 bases and J by 0 bases. Germline V gives CDR1 MNHEY, CDR2 SVGAGI.